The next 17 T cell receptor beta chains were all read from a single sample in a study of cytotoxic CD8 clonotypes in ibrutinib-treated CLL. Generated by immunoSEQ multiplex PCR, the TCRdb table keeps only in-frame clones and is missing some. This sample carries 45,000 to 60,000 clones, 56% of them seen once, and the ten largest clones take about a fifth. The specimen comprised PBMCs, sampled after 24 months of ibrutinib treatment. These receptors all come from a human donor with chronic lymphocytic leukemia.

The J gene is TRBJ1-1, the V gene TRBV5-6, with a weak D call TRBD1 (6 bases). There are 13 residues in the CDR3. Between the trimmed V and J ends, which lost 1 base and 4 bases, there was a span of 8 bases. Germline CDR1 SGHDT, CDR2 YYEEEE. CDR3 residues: CASSLQQGTEAFF. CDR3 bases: TGTGCCAGCAGCTTGCAACAGGGCACTGAAGCTTTCTTT.

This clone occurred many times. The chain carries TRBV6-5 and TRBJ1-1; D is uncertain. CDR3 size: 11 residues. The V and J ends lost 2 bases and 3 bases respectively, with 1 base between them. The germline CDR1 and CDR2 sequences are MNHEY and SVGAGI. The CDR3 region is CASSYDTEAFF. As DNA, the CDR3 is TGTGCCAGCAGTTACGACACTGAAGCTTTCTTT.

Written as DNA, the CDR3 is TGCGCCAGCAGTGTGCCAACAGGGGGTTCTGGAAACACCATATATTTT. Its protein product is CASSVPTGGSGNTIYF. The rearrangement links TRBV10-2 to TRBJ1-3, with 8 bases that match TRBD1. This CDR3 is 16 amino acids long. The germline gives CDR1 WSHSY, CDR2 SAAADI. The trim removed 4 bases at V and 1 base at J, leaving 6 bases unmatched.

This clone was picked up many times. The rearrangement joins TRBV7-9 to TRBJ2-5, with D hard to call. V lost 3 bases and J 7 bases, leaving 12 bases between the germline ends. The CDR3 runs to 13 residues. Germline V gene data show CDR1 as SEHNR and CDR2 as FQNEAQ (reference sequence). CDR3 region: CASSFWTWGTQYF. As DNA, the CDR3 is TGTGCCAGCAGCTTTTGGACCTGGGGGACCCAGTACTTC.

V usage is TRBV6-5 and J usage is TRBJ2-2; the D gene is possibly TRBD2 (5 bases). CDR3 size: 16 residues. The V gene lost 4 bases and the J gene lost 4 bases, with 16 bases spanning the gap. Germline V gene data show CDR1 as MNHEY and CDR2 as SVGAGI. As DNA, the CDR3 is TGTGCCAGCAGTTTACGCATTGGACTGAGCACCGGGGAGCTGTTTTTT. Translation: CASSLRIGLSTGELFF.

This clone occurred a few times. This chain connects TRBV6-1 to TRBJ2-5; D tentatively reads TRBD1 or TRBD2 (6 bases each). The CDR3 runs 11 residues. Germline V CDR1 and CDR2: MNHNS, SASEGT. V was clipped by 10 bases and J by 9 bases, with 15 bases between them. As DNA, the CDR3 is TGTGCCACCGCGCTTGGGGGGCCCCAGTACTTC. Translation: CATALGGPQYF.

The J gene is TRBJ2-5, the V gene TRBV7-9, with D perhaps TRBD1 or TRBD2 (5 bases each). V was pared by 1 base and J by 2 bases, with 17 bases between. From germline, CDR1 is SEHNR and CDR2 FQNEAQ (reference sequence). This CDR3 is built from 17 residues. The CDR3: CASSLGGPWPPQETQYF. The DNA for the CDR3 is TGTGCCAGCAGCTTAGGGGGACCCTGGCCCCCACAAGAGACCCAGTACTTC.

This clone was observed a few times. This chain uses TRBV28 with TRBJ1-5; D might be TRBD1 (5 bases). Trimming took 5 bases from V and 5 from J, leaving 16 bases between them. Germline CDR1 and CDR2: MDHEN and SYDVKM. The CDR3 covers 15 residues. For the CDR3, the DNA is TGTGCCAGCAGTGGTACAGGTCCAGAGTATCAGCCCCAGCATTTT. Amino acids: CASSGTGPEYQPQHF.

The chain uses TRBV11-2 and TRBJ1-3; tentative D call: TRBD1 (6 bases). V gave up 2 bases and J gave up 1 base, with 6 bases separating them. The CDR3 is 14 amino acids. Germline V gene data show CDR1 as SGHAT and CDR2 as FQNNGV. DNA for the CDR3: TGTGCCAGCAGCTTACAGGGGTCTGGAAACACCATATATTTT. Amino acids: CASSLQGSGNTIYF. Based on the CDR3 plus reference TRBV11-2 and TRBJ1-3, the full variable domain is EAGVAQSPRYKIIEKRQSVAFWCNPISGHATLYWYQQILGQGPKLLIQFQNNGVVDDSQLPKDRFSAERLKGVDSTLKIQPAKLEDSAVYLCASSLQGSGNTIYFGEGSWLTVV.

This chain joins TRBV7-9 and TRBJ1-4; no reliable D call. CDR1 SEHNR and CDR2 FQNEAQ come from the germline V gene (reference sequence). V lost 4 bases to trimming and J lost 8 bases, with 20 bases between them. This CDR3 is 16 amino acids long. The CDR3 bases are TGTGCCAGCAGCTCCCGGGGTGGGATTGGAGGCGAAAAACTGTTTTTT. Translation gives CASSSRGGIGGEKLFF.

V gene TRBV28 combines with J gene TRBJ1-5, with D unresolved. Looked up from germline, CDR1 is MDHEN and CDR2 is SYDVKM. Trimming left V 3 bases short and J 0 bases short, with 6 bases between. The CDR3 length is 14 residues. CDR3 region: CASSFGNSNQPQHF. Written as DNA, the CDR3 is TGTGCCAGCAGTTTTGGAAATAGCAATCAGCCCCAGCATTTT.

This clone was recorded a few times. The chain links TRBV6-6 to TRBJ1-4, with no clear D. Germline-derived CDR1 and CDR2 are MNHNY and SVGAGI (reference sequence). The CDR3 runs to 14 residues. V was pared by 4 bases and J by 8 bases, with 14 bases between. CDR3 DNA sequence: TGTGCCAGCAGTTCGGGGATAGCGGGCGAAAAACTGTTTTTT. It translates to CASSSGIAGEKLFF.

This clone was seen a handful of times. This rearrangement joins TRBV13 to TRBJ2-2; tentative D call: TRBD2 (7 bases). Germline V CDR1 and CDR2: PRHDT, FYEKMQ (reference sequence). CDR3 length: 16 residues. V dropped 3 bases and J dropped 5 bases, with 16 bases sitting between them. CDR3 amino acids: CASSFRLGGQTGELFF. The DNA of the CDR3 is TGTGCCAGCAGCTTTAGACTCGGGGGGCAGACCGGGGAGCTGTTTTTT. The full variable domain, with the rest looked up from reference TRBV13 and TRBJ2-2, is AAGVIQSPRHLIKEKRETATLKCYPIPRHDTVYWYQQGPGQDPQFLISFYEKMQSDKGSIPDRFSAQQFSDYHSELNMSSLELGDSALYFCASSFRLGGQTGELFFGEGSRLTVL.

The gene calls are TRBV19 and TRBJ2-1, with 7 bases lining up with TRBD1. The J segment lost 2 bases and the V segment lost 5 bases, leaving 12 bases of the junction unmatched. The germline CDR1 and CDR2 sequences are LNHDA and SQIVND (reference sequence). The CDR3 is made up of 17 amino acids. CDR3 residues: CASSPHPTGSPYNEQFF. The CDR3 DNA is TGTGCCAGTAGTCCCCACCCGACAGGGAGCCCCTACAATGAGCAGTTCTTC.

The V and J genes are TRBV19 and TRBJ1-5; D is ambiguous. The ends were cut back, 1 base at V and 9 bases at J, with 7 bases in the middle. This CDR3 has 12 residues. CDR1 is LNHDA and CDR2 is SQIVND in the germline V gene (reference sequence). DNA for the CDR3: TGTGCCAGTAGTATAGGGTCCGGGCCCCAGCATTTT. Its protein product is CASSIGSGPQHF.

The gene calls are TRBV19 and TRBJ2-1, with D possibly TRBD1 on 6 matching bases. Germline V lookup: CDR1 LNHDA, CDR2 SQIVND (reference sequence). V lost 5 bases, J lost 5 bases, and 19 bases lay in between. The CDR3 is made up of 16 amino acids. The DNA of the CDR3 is TGTGCCAGTAGTCCCAATACAGGGTACGATCACAATGAGCAGTTCTTC. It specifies CASSPNTGYDHNEQFF.

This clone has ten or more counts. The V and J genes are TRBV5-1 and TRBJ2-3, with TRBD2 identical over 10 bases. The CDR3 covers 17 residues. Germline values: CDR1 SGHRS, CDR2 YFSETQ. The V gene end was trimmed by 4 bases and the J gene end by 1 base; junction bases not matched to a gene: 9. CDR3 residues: CASSRTGTSVRTDTQYF. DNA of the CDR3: TGCGCCAGCAGCCGTACCGGGACTAGCGTCCGCACAGATACGCAGTATTTT. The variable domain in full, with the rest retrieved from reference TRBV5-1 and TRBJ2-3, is KAGVTQTPRYLIKTRGQQVTLSCSPISGHRSVSWYQQTPGQGLQFLFEYFSETQRNKGNFPGRFSGRQFSNSRSEMNVSTLELGDSALYLCASSRTGTSVRTDTQYFGPGTRLTVL.